Detailed here is one TCR beta chain. No cognate antigen has been identified for it. No base quality values were provided; no much bigger clone lies one nucleotide off. This specimen's time point label, interpreted: pre-treatment sample, taken before nivolumab and TIL therapy. Adults with stage 4 NSCLC were enrolled in a dual-center phase I trial from 2017 to January 2020. Samples came from a single-arm, open-label phase I trial of tumor-infiltrating lymphocyte therapy with nivolumab in advanced non-small cell lung cancer. Blood mononuclear cells from EDTA tubes were isolated by Ficoll gradient, snap-frozen as pellets, and DNA was extracted with a Qiagen mini-prep kit. For this chain, trimming is 4 bases at the V end and 0 bases at the J end, and the number of junction bases without a gene match is 4. CDR1 SGHRS and CDR2 YFSETQ are derived from the germline V gene. The CDR3, cysteine through phenylalanine, is 15 amino acids long. Only CDR3 DNA is held: 45 bases, read in frame from base 1.

Using bias-controlled multiplex PCR with the immunoSEQ v3 hsTCRB kit, the TCR beta CDR3 regions were amplified from genomic DNA. TCR libraries were sequenced on an Illumina NextSeq 500 to some 2.2 million read pairs for survey level or 5-6 million for deep level. The original pipeline was this. Clonality was reported by immunoSEQ Analyzer software, which also assigned V, D and J genes and filtered out non-productive sequences. Repertoires were compared using productive Simpson clonality and Morisita overlap index of productive TRB rearrangements between infused TIL and blood. Absolute clonotype counts in blood were estimated as lymphocyte count times CD3+ fraction times the clone's productive frequency. Drawn from immuneACCESS, this table holds only the in-frame rearrangements with V and J called that TCRdb kept. Clones are partly lost; checked studies trace under half to an unresolved V gene and leave the rest unexplained. The V and J calls and clone size were taken over from that table, and D and trimming were inferred from the DNA. This sample is represented by about 52,000 clones; approximately 79% of them were singletons. The top ten constitute around 4.8% of the sample.

The data were taken from a study of TIL therapy for anti-PD-1-resistant metastatic lung cancer (dated by TCRdb to 2020 to 2022). Background on the whole study: Before any PD-1/PD-L1 blockade was given, tumors were harvested, nivolumab was then administered, and patients who progressed went on to receive lymphodepletion, an infusion of expanded TIL, and IL-2. A median age of about 59 years (range about 38-85) and a median tumor PD-L1 proportion score of about 5.4% were recorded among enrolled patients. The cohort was predominantly lung adenocarcinoma, with a few EGFR-mutant and two ALK-rearranged tumors, and half of patients were current or former smokers. A median non-synonymous tumor mutation burden of around 1.5 mutations per megabase was determined across the cohort by whole-exome sequencing. Tumor and peripheral blood T cell receptor beta sequencing was used to track clonotypes across tumor, expanded TIL product and serial blood samples. The paper as a whole reports these results and caveats: The cohort was highly selected, including more treatment-naive, never-smoker and oncogene-addicted patients than is typical, which limits generalizability. The study protocol defined all tumor marker inferences as exploratory. Clonotypes from the infused TIL partially replaced the baseline peripheral repertoire and then declined over months, and persistence showed no apparent association with response.

The sequence came from a woman between 25 and 80 years old with non-small cell lung cancer. The rearranged segments are TRBV5-1 and TRBJ2-1; the central 7 bases match TRBD2. The input for sequencing was blood, taken at baseline. The DNA sequence follows: TGCGCCAGCAGCACTGGGACTAACTCCTACAATGAGCAGTTCTTC. Its translation reads: CASSTGTNSYNEQFF.